This TCR beta chain was sequenced in a study of identical twins. General study findings and limits: Weaker excess twin sharing was observed in beta out-of-frame sequences.

This clonotype was seen many times. The antigen is undetermined. V was shortened by 1 base and J by 4 bases, with 7 bases between the two germline ends. CDR1 SGHDN and CDR2 FVKESK come from the germline V gene. The CDR3 has 14 amino acids. Through template switching, a universal primer site was introduced, and the cDNA contained unique molecular identifiers. TCRdb reanalysed the 5' RACE reads using MiXCR and keeps one entry per CDR3 protein. There are hundreds of thousands of distinct CDR3 sequences in the sample; 6% to 8.5% occur only once, and 5% to 6% lies in the top ten. Healthy Caucasian donors formed the entire cohort. The same data also went into a second study, on yellow fever vaccine responses in identical twins.

The sequencing sample was made of CD8+ T cells sorted from blood. The sequence was collected from a woman under 30 in good health. The gene calls are TRBV14 and TRBJ2-2; D is possibly TRBD2 (5 bases). CDR3 DNA sequence: TGTGCCAGCAGCCAAGTCCTAGCCACCGGGGAGCTGTTTTTT. Translated, it gives CASSQVLATGELFF.